The following is a T cell receptor beta chain sequence with its context. These data come from a study of blood T cell repertoires in COVID-19. Study information: Donors in the United States, Italy and Spain gave samples during acute or convalescent COVID-19. Sources were T cells, B-cell-depleted T cells, or PBMCs; the material itself was cDNA or gDNA.

Original data processing: Cell counts per sample came from amplifying reference gene primers. Sequencing used immunoSEQ multiplex PCR; TCRdb keeps in-frame clones, though not all of them. That table gives V, J and clone size, and the DNA gave D and trimming. The profile shows approximately 25,000 clones, roughly 72% of them singletons. Trimming left V 4 bases short and J 8 bases short, with 11 bases between. Looked up from germline, CDR1 is SGHTA and CDR2 is FQGNSA. The CDR3 runs to 13 residues. The sample comprised peripheral blood. The rearrangement uses TRBV7-2 and TRBJ2-2; D gene ambiguous. The TCR originated in an elderly woman with acute or convalescent COVID-19. The CDR3, as DNA: TGTGCCAGCAGCTCCGCAGTTGTGGGGGAGCTGTTTTTT. Translated, it gives CASSSAVVGELFF.